This T cell receptor beta chain was observed in a study of blood T cell repertoires in COVID-19. The wider study: PBMCs, B-cell-depleted T cells, or T cells were the source of the cDNA or gDNA that made up the material.

The CDR3 runs 16 residues. Germline V gene lookup returns CDR1 MDHEN and CDR2 SYDVKM. V shed 5 bases, J shed 4 bases, and the junction held 12 bases outside the gene matches. Data came from immunoSEQ multiplex PCR; TCRdb stores just in-frame clones and leaves some out. The data show about 180,000 clones, approximately 82% seen once. The sequenced sample was PBMCs or T cells enriched from blood (not recorded which). The V and J genes are TRBV28 and TRBJ2-5; 8 bases are shared with TRBD1. The source is a man aged 55 to 70 who had recovered from COVID-19. The CDR3: CASSPISPDRGETQYF. The CDR3 nucleotides read TGTGCCAGCAGTCCCATAAGCCCAGACAGGGGAGAGACCCAGTACTTC.